This entry concerns a single TCR beta chain. CDR1 is LGHNT, CDR2 FRNRAP, per germline. The trim removed 4 bases at V and 5 bases at J, leaving 11 bases unmatched. This CDR3 is 16 amino acids long. The sample originates from a study of blood T cell repertoires in COVID-19. Study overall: COVID-19 samples collected from the United States, Italy and Spain covered acute and convalescent phases.

In the study's own analysis: Reference gene primer amplification gave estimated nucleated cell counts. Libraries were prepared by immunoSEQ multiplex PCR; TCRdb keeps only in-frame clonotypes and omits some of them. That table gives V, J and clone size, and the DNA gave D and trimming. The sample has 70,000 to 85,000 clones; approximately 80% are singletons. Sequences were obtained from peripheral blood. V usage is TRBV12-5 and J usage is TRBJ1-1; 9 bases fit TRBD1. This sequence was found in a woman older than 75 with acute or convalescent COVID-19. The CDR3 spells CASGSPGQGLLTEAFF. The CDR3 bases are TGTGCTAGTGGTTCCCCGGGACAGGGTTTGTTGACTGAAGCTTTCTTT. The full variable domain, rest sourced from reference TRBV12-5 and TRBJ1-1, is DARVTQTPRHKVTEMGQEVTMRCQPILGHNTVFWYRQTMMQGLELLAYFRNRAPLDDSGMPKDRFSAEMPDATLATLKIQPSEPRDSAVYFCASGSPGQGLLTEAFFGQGTRLTVV.